The 13 T cell receptor beta chains listed next were all sequenced from one sample in a study of CD4 and CD8 cells across lung adenocarcinoma regions. TCRdb reprocessed the PCR reads with MiXCR, giving one entry per CDR3 protein. The sample holds 3,000 or so distinct CDR3 sequences, around 60% seen once. Sequenced material: CD4+ T cells from the margin of a lung tumor. These receptor sequences come from a male donor with lung adenocarcinoma. The CD4 and CD8 labels of this study may be unreliable.

This clonotype was recorded a few times. V and J are TRBV7-6 and TRBJ2-5; D unresolved. Trimming shortened V by 3 bases and J by 5 bases, and 7 bases separated the two germline ends. Germline CDR1 is SGHVS and CDR2 is FNYEAQ. This CDR3 has 12 amino acids. For the CDR3, the DNA is TGTGCCAGCAGCTTCGGTGACGAGACCCAGTACTTC. This codes for CASSFGDETQYF. Filled out from reference TRBV7-6 and TRBJ2-5, the complete variable domain reads GAGVSQSPRYKVTKRGQDVALRCDPISGHVSLYWYRQALGQGPEFLTYFNYEAQQDKSGLPNDRFSAERPEGSISTLTIQRTEQRDSAMYRCASSFGDETQYFGPGTRLLVL.

Judged by abundance, this clonotype is medium-sized. The CDR3 protein is CASSPRDYLGDEQFF. CDR3 sequence (DNA): TGTGCCAGCAGCCCACGGGACTACCTGGGCGATGAGCAGTTCTTC. The genes are TRBV12-3 or TRBV12-4 and TRBJ2-1, with 7 nucleotides matching TRBD2. Trimming took 6 bases from V and 8 from J; bases not matched to a gene: 13. The CDR3 length is 15 residues.

The gene calls are TRBV12-3 or TRBV12-4 and TRBJ2-2; 9 bases fit TRBD1. This CDR3 spans 12 amino acids. V shed 10 bases, J shed 7 bases, and the junction held 4 bases outside the gene matches. The CDR3, as DNA: TGTGCCACTGGACAGGGGAACGGGGAGCTGTTTTTT. Translated: CATGQGNGELFF.

V is TRBV6-1 and J is TRBJ2-3, with D hard to call. Between the trimmed V and J ends, which lost 8 bases and 5 bases, there was a span of 8 bases. The germline CDR1 and CDR2 sequences are MNHNS and SASEGT. This CDR3 is built from 11 residues. The CDR3 region is CASLWVDTQYF. The CDR3 coding sequence is TGTGCCAGCCTATGGGTAGATACGCAGTATTTT.

The rearrangement links TRBV6-5 to TRBJ2-5, with TRBD1 matching over 7 bases. With the DNA end fitting TRBJ2-7 better, the J assignment may be wrong. CDR3 length: 14 residues. CDR1 is MNHEY, CDR2 SVGAGI, per germline. This CDR3 reads CASSYPDRPYEQYF. CDR3 sequence (DNA): TGTGCCAGCAGTTACCCGGACAGGCCCTACGAGCAGTACTTC.

This clonotype is classed as medium-sized (0.01 to 0.1%). The J gene is TRBJ2-1, the V gene TRBV10-3, with 8 bases matching TRBD2. Germline-derived CDR1 and CDR2 are ENHRY and SYGVKD. This CDR3 is built from 14 residues. Losses at the gene ends were 4 bases for V and 7 bases for J; bases not matched to a gene: 6. CDR3 sequence: CAISVNSGNNEQFF. The CDR3 nucleotides read TGTGCCATCAGTGTTAATAGCGGGAATAATGAGCAGTTCTTC.

This clonotype is judged hyperexpanded. The rearrangement uses TRBV10-1 and TRBJ2-2; D is unresolved. Trimming took 4 bases from V and 1 from J, leaving 7 bases between them. This CDR3 has 14 residues. Germline-derived CDR1 and CDR2 are WNHNN and SYGVQD (reference sequence). The CDR3 sequence: CASSVTLNTGELFF. The CDR3 coding sequence is TGCGCCAGCAGTGTGACCCTGAACACCGGGGAGCTGTTTTTT.

The chain uses TRBV12-5 and TRBJ2-5; 7 nucleotides align to TRBD1. TRBJ2-7 explains the end of the DNA better; the J call may be wrong. From germline, CDR1 is LGHNT and CDR2 FRNRAP. The CDR3 consists of 15 residues. CDR3 amino acids: CASALGTVGSYEQYF. DNA for the CDR3: TGTGCTAGTGCCCTAGGGACAGTAGGATCCTACGAGCAGTACTTC.

A few counts support this clonotype. The chain uses TRBV6-1 and TRBJ2-1, with D maybe TRBD2 (6 bases). The CDR3 sequence is 15 residues long. V was clipped by 7 bases and J by 2 bases, with 15 bases between them. Germline CDR1 is MNHNS and CDR2 is SASEGT. The CDR3 nucleotides are TGTGCCAGCACCCCCCCGGGGGAGGCCTACAATGAGCAGTTCTTC. Amino acid sequence: CASTPPGEAYNEQFF.

V gene TRBV6-4 combines with J gene TRBJ2-3; D is ambiguous. Trimming stripped 2 bases from V and 2 bases from J, with 8 bases between. This CDR3 contains 14 residues. CDR1 and CDR2 (germline): MRHNA, SNTAGT. DNA of the CDR3: TGTGCCAGCAGTGACCGCTCAGACACAGATACGCAGTATTTT. Translating it yields CASSDRSDTDTQYF.

The chain combines TRBV9 with TRBJ1-1, with D possibly TRBD1 on 5 matching bases. The ends were cut back, 0 bases at V and 2 bases at J, with 23 bases in the middle. This CDR3 region has 19 residues. CDR1 is SGDLS and CDR2 is YYNGEE in the germline V gene. CDR3 DNA: TGTGCCAGCAGCGTAGAGCCTCTGCCGGCGGGGGTCCTTAACACTGAAGCTTTCTTT. Translated, it gives CASSVEPLPAGVLNTEAFF.

This chain joins TRBV25-1 and TRBJ2-1; D might be TRBD2 (6 bases). The V end was cut by 3 bases, the J end by 4 bases, with 16 bases between. The CDR3 extends over 16 amino acids. Per the germline V gene, CDR1 is MGHDK and CDR2 is SYGVNS. The CDR3, as DNA: TGTGCCAGCAGTGATGCGGCGGGACTTCCATACAATGAGCAGTTCTTC. Translation gives CASSDAAGLPYNEQFF.

The chain combines TRBV6-5 with TRBJ2-1; 10 bases are a match to TRBD1. V was pared by 4 bases and J by 5 bases, with 5 bases of the junction left unmatched. Germline-derived CDR1 and CDR2 are MNHEY and SVGAGI. This CDR3 contains 15 residues. The CDR3 DNA is TGTGCCAGCAGTTTCAAGGGACAGGGGAACAATGAGCAGTTCTTC. Residues: CASSFKGQGNNEQFF.